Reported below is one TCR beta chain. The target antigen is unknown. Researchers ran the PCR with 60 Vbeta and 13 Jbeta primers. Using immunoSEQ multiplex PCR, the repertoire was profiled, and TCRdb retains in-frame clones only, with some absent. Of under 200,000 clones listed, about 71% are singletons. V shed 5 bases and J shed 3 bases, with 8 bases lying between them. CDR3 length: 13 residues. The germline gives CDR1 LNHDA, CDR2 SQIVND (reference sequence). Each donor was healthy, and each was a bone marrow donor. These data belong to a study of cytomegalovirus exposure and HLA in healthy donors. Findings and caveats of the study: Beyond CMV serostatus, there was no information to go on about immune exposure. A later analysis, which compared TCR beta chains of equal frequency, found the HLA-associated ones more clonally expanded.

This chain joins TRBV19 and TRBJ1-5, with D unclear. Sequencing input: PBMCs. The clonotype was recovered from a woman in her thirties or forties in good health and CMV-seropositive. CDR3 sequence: CASSAADNQPQHF. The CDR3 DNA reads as TGTGCCAGTAGTGCGGCAGACAATCAGCCCCAGCATTTT. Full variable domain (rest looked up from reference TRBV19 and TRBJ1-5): DGGITQSPKYLFRKEGQNVTLSCEQNLNHDAMYWYRQDPGQGLRLIYYSQIVNDFQKGDIAEGYSVSREKKESFPLTVTSAQKNPTAFYLCASSAADNQPQHFGDGTRLSIL.